This T cell receptor beta chain was found in a study of CD8 T cells in Susac syndrome. The CDR3 is 15 residues long. The germline V gene has CDR1 MNHEY and CDR2 SVGAGI. With V trimmed by 4 bases and J by 6 bases, 9 bases remained unmatched. RNA amounts of roughly 0.5 to 1 ug underwent reverse transcription with random hexamers. TCRdb redid the calling of the immunoSEQ multiplex PCR reads with MiXCR, one entry per CDR3 protein. The sample shows some 80,000 distinct CDR3 sequences, roughly 93% of them seen only once. This TCR derives from a human donor in good health. Sequencing input: CD8+ T cells from PBMCs. V and J are TRBV6-5 and TRBJ2-1; 7 nucleotides align to TRBD1. CDR3 residues: CASSFGTAWPNEQFF. The DNA of the CDR3 is TGTGCCAGCAGTTTCGGGACAGCTTGGCCCAATGAGCAGTTCTTC.